The clone carrying this TCR beta chain showed up just once. Additional DNA sequences in this sample encode the identical CDR3. The sample belongs to a study of cytomegalovirus exposure and HLA in healthy donors. PCR amplification relied on 60 Vbeta primers (plus 13 Jbeta primers). Generated by immunoSEQ multiplex PCR, the TCRdb table keeps only in-frame clones and is missing some. The sample has about 160,000 clones, 75% to 85% seen once. CDR3 length equals 15 residues. Germline-derived CDR1 and CDR2 are SSHAT and FNYEAQ (reference sequence). The germline V and J ends were trimmed by 5 bases and 4 bases, with 14 bases remaining between them.

The sequenced sample consisted of PBMCs. The source of this sequence is a woman aged 45-60 years in good health and CMV-seronegative. The V gene is TRBV7-7, the J gene TRBJ2-2; D gene ambiguous. The CDR3 region is CASSPLVAGTGELFF. In DNA form, the CDR3 reads TGTGCCAGCAGCCCACTGGTCGCAGGCACCGGGGAGCTGTTTTTT.